This T cell receptor (beta chain) stems from a study of blood T cell repertoires in COVID-19. Study-level information: T cells, B-cell-depleted T cells, or PBMCs supplied cDNA or gDNA.

Sequenced by immunoSEQ multiplex PCR; TCRdb stores in-frame clones only, minus some. The sample yields roughly 350,000 clones, around nine tenths seen once. CDR3 length: 18 amino acids. Trimming took 5 bases from V and 0 from J; bases not matched to a gene: 12. The germline CDR1 and CDR2 sequences are WSHSY and SAAADI. The sample was peripheral blood. The genes are TRBV10-2 and TRBJ1-2; 10 nucleotides align to TRBD1. The clonotype originates from a woman in her seventies with COVID-19, enrolled during active disease. The CDR3 nucleotides read TGCGCCAGCAGTCCCGCCCCGGGACAGGGGACTTCTAACTATGGCTACACCTTC. This translates into CASSPAPGQGTSNYGYTF.